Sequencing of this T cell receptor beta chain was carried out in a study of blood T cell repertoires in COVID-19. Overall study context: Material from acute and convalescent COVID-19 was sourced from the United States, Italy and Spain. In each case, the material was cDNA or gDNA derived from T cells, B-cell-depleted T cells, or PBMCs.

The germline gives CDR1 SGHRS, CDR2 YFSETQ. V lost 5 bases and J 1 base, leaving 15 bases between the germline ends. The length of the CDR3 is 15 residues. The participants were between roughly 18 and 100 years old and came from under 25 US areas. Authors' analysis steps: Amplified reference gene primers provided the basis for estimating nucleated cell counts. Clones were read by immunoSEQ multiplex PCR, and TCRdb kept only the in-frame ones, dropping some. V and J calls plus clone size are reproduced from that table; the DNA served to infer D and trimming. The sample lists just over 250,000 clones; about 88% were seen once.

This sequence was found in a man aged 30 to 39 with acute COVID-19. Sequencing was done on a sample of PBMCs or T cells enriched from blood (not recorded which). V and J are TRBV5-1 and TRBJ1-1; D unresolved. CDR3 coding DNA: TGCGCCAGCAGACTTACGGGAGATTGGAACACTGAAGCTTTCTTT. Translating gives CASRLTGDWNTEAFF. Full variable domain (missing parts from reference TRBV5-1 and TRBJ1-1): KAGVTQTPRYLIKTRGQQVTLSCSPISGHRSVSWYQQTPGQGLQFLFEYFSETQRNKGNFPGRFSGRQFSNSRSEMNVSTLELGDSALYLCASRLTGDWNTEAFFGQGTRLTVV.